What follows are 20 T cell receptor beta chains derived from one specimen sequenced in a study of cytomegalovirus exposure and HLA in healthy donors. The study ran its PCR with 60 Vbeta and 13 Jbeta primers. The assay was immunoSEQ multiplex PCR, and TCRdb's table has in-frame clones only and misses some. The sample holds around 130,000 clones, 60% to 85% seen once. Input material: PBMCs. The receptors were gathered from a woman aged 40 to 49 in good health and CMV-seropositive.

Written as DNA, the CDR3 is TGTGCCAGCAGTTACTGGGCTAGCGGGTCGGACAATGAGCAGTTCTTC. Protein sequence: CASSYWASGSDNEQFF. The chain has TRBV6-5 and TRBJ2-1; 8 bases are shared with TRBD2. Germline CDR1 MNHEY, CDR2 SVGAGI. This CDR3 has 16 amino acids. V dropped 1 base and J dropped 5; count of bases not matched to a gene: 7.

The chain recombines TRBV27 with TRBJ2-7; 9 bases match TRBD1. The CDR3 has 15 residues. CDR1 and CDR2 (germline): MNHEY, SMNVEV (reference sequence). J was trimmed by 7 bases and V by 2 bases; bases with no gene match: 9. The CDR3 DNA reads TGTGCCAGCAGTTTAGGTCGGACAGGGGTGGGGGAGCAGTACTTC. Residues: CASSLGRTGVGEQYF.

The chain joins TRBV5-1 to TRBJ2-2; D gene unclear. Germline-derived CDR1 and CDR2 are SGHRS and YFSETQ. The CDR3 covers 15 residues. V dropped 0 bases and J dropped 0 bases, with 6 bases sitting between them. CDR3 nucleotides: TGCGCCAGCAGCTTGGATTCTCCGAACACCGGGGAGCTGTTTTTT. Translated: CASSLDSPNTGELFF.

This chain joins TRBV5-4 and TRBJ1-5; weak D call: TRBD1 (5 bases). The germline CDR1 and CDR2 sequences are SGHNT and YYREEE (reference sequence). The CDR3 runs 14 residues. V gave up 4 bases and J gave up 6 bases, with 14 bases separating them. CDR3 sequence reads: CASSPGAGSQPQHF. CDR3 DNA sequence: TGTGCCAGCAGCCCTGGGGCAGGTTCTCAGCCCCAGCATTTT.

The chain uses TRBV4-3 and TRBJ1-1, with D uncertain. Germline CDR1 and CDR2: LGHNA and YSLEER. V shed 0 bases and J shed 4 bases, with 6 bases lying between them. This CDR3 comprises 13 residues. The CDR3 DNA follows: TGCGCCAGCAGCCAAGACTCCCGCACTGAAGCTTTCTTT. Its translation is CASSQDSRTEAFF.

The chain uses TRBV7-2 and TRBJ2-3; possible D gene TRBD2, 5 bases. Per the germline V gene, CDR1 is SGHTA and CDR2 is FQGNSA. CDR3 length: 15 amino acids. With 0 bases removed from V and 6 bases from J, the gap between germline ends came to 13 bases. The CDR3 sequence is CASSLAAGLGDTQYF. As DNA, the CDR3 is TGTGCCAGCAGCTTAGCGGCGGGTTTGGGGGATACGCAGTATTTT.

The chain couples TRBV30 to TRBJ1-6; possibly TRBD1 for D (6 bases). The CDR3 has 16 amino acids. Trimming took 2 bases from V and 2 from J, leaving 13 bases between them. The germline V gene has CDR1 GTSNPN and CDR2 SVGIG (reference sequence). The CDR3 loop is CAWSNRVPAYNSPLHF. The CDR3 coding sequence is TGTGCCTGGAGTAACAGGGTCCCAGCCTATAATTCACCCCTCCACTTT. Full variable domain (rest looked up from reference TRBV30 and TRBJ1-6): SQTIHQWPATLVQPVGSPLSLECTVEGTSNPNLYWYRQAAGRGLQLLFYSVGIGQISSEVPQNLSASRPQDRQFILSSKKLLLSDSGFYLCAWSNRVPAYNSPLHFGNGTRLTVT.

The rearrangement uses TRBV30 and TRBJ2-1; the match to TRBD2 covers 8 bases. In germline, CDR1 is GTSNPN, CDR2 SVGIG (reference sequence). Trimming at V came to 3 bases and at J to 5 bases, leaving 6 bases not matched to a gene. The length of the CDR3 is 14 residues. CDR3 amino acids: CAWSGGAGNNEQFF. CDR3 DNA sequence: TGTGCCTGGAGCGGGGGGGCCGGGAACAATGAGCAGTTCTTC.

This sequence joins TRBV6-6 and TRBJ2-3, with no clear D. CDR1 and CDR2 (germline): MNHNY, SVGAGI (reference sequence). The germline V and J ends were trimmed by 4 bases and 4 bases, with 3 bases remaining between them. This CDR3 spans 11 amino acids. The CDR3 is CASSSSDTQYF. The CDR3 DNA follows: TGTGCCAGCAGTTCCTCAGATACGCAGTATTTT.

The gene calls are TRBV30 and TRBJ1-2, with TRBD1 matching 8 bases. J gave up 2 bases and V 0 bases, and 8 bases lay outside the gene matches. The length of the CDR3 is 16 residues. In germline, CDR1 is GTSNPN, CDR2 SVGIG (reference sequence). For the CDR3, the DNA is TGTGCCTGGAGTGTAACGCAGGGGGCTTTAAACTATGGCTACACCTTC. It codes for CAWSVTQGALNYGYTF.

Written as DNA, the CDR3 is TGTGCCAGCAGCCCATTTCGACAGGGGACAGGAGATAATCAGCCCCAGCATTTT. Protein sequence: CASSPFRQGTGDNQPQHF. This chain uses TRBV4-2 with TRBJ1-5, with TRBD1 identical over 8 bases. The CDR3 has 18 residues. The germline V gene encodes CDR1 LGHNA and CDR2 YNFKEQ. Unmatched junction bases numbered 15, after V lost 4 bases and J lost 4 bases.

The chain carries TRBV27 and TRBJ2-1, with D possibly TRBD2 on 5 matching bases. The germline V and J ends were trimmed by 5 bases and 5 bases, with 13 bases remaining between them. The CDR3 has 14 residues. Germline lookup yields CDR1 MNHEY and CDR2 SMNVEV (reference sequence). The CDR3 DNA reads as TGTGCCAGCAGTCTCGTTGTCGGGAACAATGAGCAGTTCTTC. Translated: CASSLVVGNNEQFF.

This clone was found a few times. The chain combines TRBV27 with TRBJ2-3, with TRBD1 as a possible D gene (6 bases). Germline loops: CDR1 MNHEY, CDR2 SMNVEV (reference sequence). This CDR3 has 15 amino acids. Trimming removed 5 bases at V and 4 bases at J, with 16 bases between. The CDR3 nucleotides read TGTGCCAGCAGTCCACTTACAGAGGGGGCAGATACGCAGTATTTT. Amino acids: CASSPLTEGADTQYF.

The table lists this clone with a count of one. The chain carries TRBV10-3 and TRBJ2-2, with 10 bases fitting TRBD1. The germline V gene has CDR1 ENHRY and CDR2 SYGVKD. V gave up 8 bases and J gave up 8 bases; unmatched junction bases: 8. The CDR3 runs to 14 residues. The CDR3 DNA sequence: TGTGCCATCCTAGACAGGGGGCATGGAGGGGAGCTGTTTTTT. Translation gives CAILDRGHGGELFF.

V is TRBV18 and J is TRBJ1-3; 10 nucleotides align to TRBD1. The CDR3 consists of 15 residues. Germline V gene lookup returns CDR1 KGHSH and CDR2 LQKENI. Trimming cost V 4 bases and J 4 bases; bases outside gene matches: 4. CDR3 sequence: CASSRGTGAGNTIYF. The CDR3 DNA sequence: TGTGCCAGCTCACGAGGGACAGGGGCCGGAAACACCATATATTTT.

V usage is TRBV13 and J usage is TRBJ2-7; TRBD2 matches at 14 bases. From germline, CDR1 is PRHDT and CDR2 FYEKMQ (reference sequence). The CDR3 sequence is 15 residues long. J gave up 3 bases and V 5 bases, and 3 bases lay outside the gene matches. Here the CDR3 reads CASSQGTSGGYEQYF. The DNA for the CDR3 is TGTGCCAGCAGCCAGGGGACTAGCGGGGGCTACGAGCAGTACTTC.

A few counts support this clone. The J gene is TRBJ1-4, the V gene TRBV6-1, with D tentatively TRBD1 (6 bases). The CDR3 spans 14 residues. The germline V and J ends were trimmed by 4 bases and 5 bases, with 11 bases remaining between them. Germline-derived CDR1 and CDR2 are MNHNS and SASEGT. The CDR3 sequence is CASSGGQPNEKLFF. DNA for the CDR3: TGTGCCAGCAGTGGTGGACAGCCAAATGAAAAACTGTTTTTT.

The chain combines TRBV2 with TRBJ2-7; 10 bases line up with TRBD2. The germline V gene encodes CDR1 SNHLY and CDR2 FYNNEI. The CDR3 extends over 14 amino acids. V was pared by 7 bases and J by 7 bases, with 10 bases of the junction left unmatched. The CDR3 DNA follows: TGTGCCAGCACTAGGCTAGCGGGAGCGGGGGAGCAGTACTTC. It translates to CASTRLAGAGEQYF.

This chain joins TRBV18 and TRBJ1-1; D is uncertain. CDR3 length: 15 residues. V shed 0 bases and J shed 4 bases, with 12 bases lying between them. Germline V CDR1 and CDR2: KGHSH, LQKENI. The CDR3 loop is CASSPPSRVATEAFF. The CDR3 coding sequence is TGTGCCAGCTCACCACCGAGCCGGGTGGCCACTGAAGCTTTCTTT. The complete variable domain, with remaining parts taken from reference TRBV18 and TRBJ1-1, reads NAGVMQNPRHLVRRRGQEARLRCSPMKGHSHVYWYRQLPEEGLKFMVYLQKENIIDESGMPKERFSAEFPKEGPSILRIQQVVRGDSAAYFCASSPPSRVATEAFFGQGTRLTVV.

This sequence joins TRBV2 and TRBJ2-2; 8 nucleotides align to TRBD2. The CDR3 has 15 amino acids. Germline lookup yields CDR1 SNHLY and CDR2 FYNNEI. The V and J ends lost 10 bases and 0 bases, in that order; junction bases with no gene match: 7. The DNA for the CDR3 is TGTGCCACCAAATGGGGACTAGCGAACACCGGGGAGCTGTTTTTT. The encoded protein is CATKWGLANTGELFF.